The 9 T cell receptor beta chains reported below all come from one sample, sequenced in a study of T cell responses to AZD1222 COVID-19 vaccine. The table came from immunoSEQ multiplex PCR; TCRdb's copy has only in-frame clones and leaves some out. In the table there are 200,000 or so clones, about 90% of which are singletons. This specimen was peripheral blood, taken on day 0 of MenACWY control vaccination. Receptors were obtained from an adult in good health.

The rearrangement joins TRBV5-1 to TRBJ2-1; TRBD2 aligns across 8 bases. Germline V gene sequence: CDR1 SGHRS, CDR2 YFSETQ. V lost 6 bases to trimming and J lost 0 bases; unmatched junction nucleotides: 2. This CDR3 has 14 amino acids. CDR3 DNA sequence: TGCGCCAGCATGGCGGGGGGCTCCTACAATGAGCAGTTCTTC. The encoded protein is CASMAGGSYNEQFF.

This chain's CDR3 is CASSRGVAGGSSYEQYF. As DNA, the CDR3 is TGTGCCAGCAGCAGAGGCGTGGCGGGGGGTAGCTCCTACGAGCAGTACTTC. V usage is TRBV7-9 and J usage is TRBJ2-7; 8 bases agree with TRBD2. Germline V gene lookup returns CDR1 SEHNR and CDR2 FQNEAQ (reference sequence). This CDR3 is built from 17 residues. The V and J ends lost 5 bases and 0 bases, in that order; junction bases with no gene match: 12.

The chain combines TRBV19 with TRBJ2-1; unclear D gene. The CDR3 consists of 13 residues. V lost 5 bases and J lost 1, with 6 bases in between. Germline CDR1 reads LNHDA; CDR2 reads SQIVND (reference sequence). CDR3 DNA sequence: TGTGCCAGTAGTGGTCCGTCCTACAATGAGCAGTTCTTC. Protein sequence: CASSGPSYNEQFF. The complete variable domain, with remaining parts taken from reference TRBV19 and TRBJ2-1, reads DGGITQSPKYLFRKEGQNVTLSCEQNLNHDAMYWYRQDPGQGLRLIYYSQIVNDFQKGDIAEGYSVSREKKESFPLTVTSAQKNPTAFYLCASSGPSYNEQFFGPGTRLTVL.

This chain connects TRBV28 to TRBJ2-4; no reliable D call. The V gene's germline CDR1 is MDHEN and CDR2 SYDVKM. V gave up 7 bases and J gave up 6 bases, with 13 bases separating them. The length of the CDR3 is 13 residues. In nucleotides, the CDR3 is TGTGCCAGCAATCAGGCCCCGATAAACATTCAGTACTTC. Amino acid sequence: CASNQAPINIQYF.

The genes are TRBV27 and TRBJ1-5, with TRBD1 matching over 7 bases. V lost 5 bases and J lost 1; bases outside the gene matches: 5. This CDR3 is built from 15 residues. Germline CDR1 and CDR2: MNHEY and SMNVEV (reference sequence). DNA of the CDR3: TGTGCCAGCAGTCGCTCGACAGGGAGCAATCAGCCCCAGCATTTT. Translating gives CASSRSTGSNQPQHF.

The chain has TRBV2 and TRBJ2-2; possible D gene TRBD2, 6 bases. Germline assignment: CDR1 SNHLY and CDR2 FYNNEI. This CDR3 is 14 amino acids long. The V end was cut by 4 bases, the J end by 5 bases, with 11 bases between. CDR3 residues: CASSVGGKTGELFF. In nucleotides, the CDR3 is TGTGCCAGCAGTGTCGGCGGGAAGACCGGGGAGCTGTTTTTT.

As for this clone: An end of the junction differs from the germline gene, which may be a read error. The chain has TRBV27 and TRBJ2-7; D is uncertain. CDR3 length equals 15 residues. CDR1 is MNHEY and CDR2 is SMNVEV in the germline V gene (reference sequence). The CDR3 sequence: CASSLSRQLAYEQYF. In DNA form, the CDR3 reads TGTGCCAGCAGTTTATCGAGGCAGCTCGCCTACGAGCAGTACTTT.

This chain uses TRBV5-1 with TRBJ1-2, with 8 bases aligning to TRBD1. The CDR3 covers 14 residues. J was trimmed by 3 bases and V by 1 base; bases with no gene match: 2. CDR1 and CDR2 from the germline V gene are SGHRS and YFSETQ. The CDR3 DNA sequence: TGCGCCAGCAGCTTGAAGGGACAGGACTATGGCTACACCTTC. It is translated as CASSLKGQDYGYTF.

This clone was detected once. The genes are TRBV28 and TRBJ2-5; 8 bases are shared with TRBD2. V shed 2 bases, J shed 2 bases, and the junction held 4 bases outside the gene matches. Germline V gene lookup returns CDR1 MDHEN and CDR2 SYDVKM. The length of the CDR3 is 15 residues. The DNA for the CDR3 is TGTGCCAGCAGTTTAGCGGGAGGTTCACAAGAGACCCAGTACTTC. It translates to CASSLAGGSQETQYF.